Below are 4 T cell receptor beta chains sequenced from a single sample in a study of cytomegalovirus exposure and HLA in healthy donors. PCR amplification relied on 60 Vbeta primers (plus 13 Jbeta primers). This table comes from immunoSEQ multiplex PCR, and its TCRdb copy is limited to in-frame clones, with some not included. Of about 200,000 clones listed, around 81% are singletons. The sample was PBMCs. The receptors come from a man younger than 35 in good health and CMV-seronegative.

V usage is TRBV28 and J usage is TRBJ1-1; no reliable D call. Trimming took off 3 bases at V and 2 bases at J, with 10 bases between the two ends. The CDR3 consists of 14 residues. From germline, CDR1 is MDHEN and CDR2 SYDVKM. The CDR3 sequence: CASSFGPINTEAFF. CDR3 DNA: TGTGCCAGCAGTTTTGGGCCGATAAACACTGAAGCTTTCTTT.

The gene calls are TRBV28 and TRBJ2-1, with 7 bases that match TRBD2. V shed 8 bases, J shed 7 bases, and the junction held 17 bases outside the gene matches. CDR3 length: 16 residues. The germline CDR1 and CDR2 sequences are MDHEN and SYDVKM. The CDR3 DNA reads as TGTGCCAGCCGAAGTCAAAGCGGGACGAGACTAAATGAGCAGTTCTTC. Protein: CASRSQSGTRLNEQFF. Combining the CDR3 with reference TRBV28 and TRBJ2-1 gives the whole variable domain DVKVTQSSRYLVKRTGEKVFLECVQDMDHENMFWYRQDPGLGLRLIYFSYDVKMKEKGDIPEGYSVSREKKERFSLILESASTNQTSMYLCASRSQSGTRLNEQFFGPGTRLTVL.

The CDR3 nucleotides are TGTGCCAGCAGCTTGGGACGGGTCGGGAGTAACATCAATGAGCAGTTCTTC. It specifies CASSLGRVGSNINEQFF. The V call is TRBV5-5, the J call TRBJ2-1; tentatively, D is TRBD2 (6 bases). The CDR3 has 17 amino acids. The germline V gene encodes CDR1 SGHKS and CDR2 YYEKEE (reference sequence). Trimming stripped 0 bases from V and 6 bases from J, with 19 bases between.

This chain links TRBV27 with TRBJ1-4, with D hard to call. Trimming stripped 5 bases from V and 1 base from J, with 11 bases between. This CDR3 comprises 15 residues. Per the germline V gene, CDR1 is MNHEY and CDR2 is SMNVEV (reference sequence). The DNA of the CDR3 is TGTGCCAGCAGTCCTAATCCGGTAACTAATGAAAAACTGTTTTTT. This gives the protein CASSPNPVTNEKLFF. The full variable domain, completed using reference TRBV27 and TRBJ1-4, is EAQVTQNPRYLITVTGKKLTVTCSQNMNHEYMSWYRQDPGLGLRQIYYSMNVEVTDKGDVPEGYKVSRKEKRNFPLILESPSPNQTSLYFCASSPNPVTNEKLFFGSGTQLSVL.